This T cell receptor (beta chain) was sequenced for a study of blood T cell repertoires in COVID-19. Study background: Spain, Italy and the United States supplied samples that represented acute and convalescent COVID-19.

Comments on this clone: Other DNA sequences in this specimen translate into the identical CDR3.

The Seattle patients joined while their infection was active and were tracked longitudinally afterward. Per the authors' pipeline: Amplification of reference gene primers was used by the study to estimate nucleated cell counts. The assay was immunoSEQ multiplex PCR, and TCRdb's table has in-frame clones only and misses some. V and J calls and clone size follow that table, whereas D and trimming were derived from the DNA. The table includes about 160,000 clones, about 85% detected once. V dropped 5 bases and J dropped 6; count of bases not matched to a gene: 5. This CDR3 region has 14 residues. Per germline, CDR1 SGHKS and CDR2 YYEKEE (reference sequence).

The sequenced material came from peripheral blood. V gene TRBV5-5 combines with J gene TRBJ1-4; 9 bases align to TRBD1. The sequence derives from a man older than 75 with COVID-19, enrolled during active disease. The chain's CDR3 is CASSLRDRDEKLFF. CDR3 DNA sequence: TGTGCCAGCAGTCTACGGGACAGGGATGAAAAACTGTTTTTT.